This T cell receptor beta chain appears in the sequencing data of a study of technical replicates of blood from a few donors. Unmatched junction bases numbered 6, after V lost 3 bases and J lost 7 bases. Germline CDR1 and CDR2: MNHNS and SASEGT. This CDR3 region has 14 residues. Profiling relied on immunoSEQ multiplex PCR, and the TCRdb table lists in-frame clones only, not all of them. The sample gives just over 15,000 clones, just over 85% of which show up once; roughly 12% is in the top ten. This clone was counted only a few times. Sequences were obtained from PBMCs. The V call is TRBV6-1, the J call TRBJ1-2; TRBD1 matches at 9 bases. This receptor was identified in a human donor in good health. The CDR3 loop reads CASSEGTGSAGYTF. The CDR3 DNA reads as TGTGCCAGCAGTGAGGGGACAGGGTCGGCTGGCTACACCTTC.